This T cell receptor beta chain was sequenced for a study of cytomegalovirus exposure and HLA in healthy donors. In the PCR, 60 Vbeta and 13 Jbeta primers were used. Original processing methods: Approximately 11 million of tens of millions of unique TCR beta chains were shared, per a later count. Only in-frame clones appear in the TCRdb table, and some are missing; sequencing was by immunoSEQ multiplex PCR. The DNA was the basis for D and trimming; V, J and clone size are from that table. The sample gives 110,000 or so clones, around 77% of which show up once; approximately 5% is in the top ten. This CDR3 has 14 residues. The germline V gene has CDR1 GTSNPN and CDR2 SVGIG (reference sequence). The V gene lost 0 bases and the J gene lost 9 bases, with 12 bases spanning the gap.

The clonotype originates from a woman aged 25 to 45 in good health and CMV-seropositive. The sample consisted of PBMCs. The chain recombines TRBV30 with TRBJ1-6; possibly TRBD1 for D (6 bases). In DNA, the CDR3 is TGTGCCTGGAGTGTACGGACAGTCAGTTCACCCCTCCACTTT. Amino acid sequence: CAWSVRTVSSPLHF.